This entry lists 8 T cell receptor beta chains sequenced from one sample in a study of cytomegalovirus exposure and HLA in healthy donors. The PCR ran on 60 Vbeta and 13 Jbeta primers. Sequenced by immunoSEQ multiplex PCR; TCRdb stores in-frame clones only, minus some. The sample comprises roughly 100,000 clones, 83% of which are singletons, and over 5% rests with the top ten. The specimen was PBMCs. Receptors originate from a man between 18 and 29 years old in good health and CMV-seronegative.

The gene calls are TRBV19 and TRBJ2-5; TRBD1 matches at 11 bases. Germline V CDR1 and CDR2: LNHDA, SQIVND (reference sequence). V trimming: 4 bases; J trimming: 1 base; junction bases outside the gene matches: 5. The CDR3 is 16 amino acids. The CDR3 sequence is CASSSSGTGGQETQYF. Here the CDR3 DNA reads TGTGCCAGTAGTAGTTCCGGGACAGGGGGCCAAGAGACCCAGTACTTC.

This clone has a single count. The chain carries TRBV7-6 and TRBJ2-5, with D hard to call. The CDR3 is 13 residues long. V lost 4 bases, J lost 5 bases, and 11 bases lay in between. CDR1 and CDR2 (germline): SGHVS, FNYEAQ. Here the CDR3 DNA reads TGTGCCAGCAGCTCCGCGTCCTCCGAGACCCAGTACTTC. It yields the protein CASSSASSETQYF.

The chain carries TRBV5-4 and TRBJ2-7, with 16 bases matching TRBD2. The CDR3 covers 19 residues. V shed 0 bases and J 0 bases; nucleotides not matched to a gene: 6. Germline V lookup: CDR1 SGHNT, CDR2 YYREEE (reference sequence). The CDR3 DNA reads as TGTGCCAGCAGCTTGGAGGGGACTAGCGGGAGGGCTCTCTCCTACGAGCAGTACTTC. Amino acids: CASSLEGTSGRALSYEQYF.

J is TRBJ1-2 and V is TRBV6-1; TRBD1 matches at 11 bases. The CDR3 totals 13 residues. The V and J ends lost 6 bases and 7 bases, in that order; junction bases with no gene match: 4. CDR1 is MNHNS, CDR2 SASEGT, per germline. In nucleotides, the CDR3 is TGTGCCAGCAGCGGGACAGGGGGATCTGGCTACACCTTC. This sequence encodes CASSGTGGSGYTF.

The chain carries TRBV7-9 and TRBJ2-4, with D possibly TRBD1 on 7 matching bases. Looked up from germline, CDR1 is SEHNR and CDR2 is FQNEAQ (reference sequence). With 1 base removed from V and 4 bases from J, the gap between germline ends came to 11 bases. This CDR3 is built from 15 residues. The CDR3 region has the DNA TGTGCCAGCAGCTTAGTTGCAGGGGGGAAAAACATTCAGTACTTC. Translating gives CASSLVAGGKNIQYF.

Of note for this clone: Its ends do not fully match the called genes, so a read error is possible. The same CDR3 is also encoded by other DNA sequences in this sample. For the CDR3, the DNA is TGTGCCAGCCACAAGCGGGCGGCCACAGATACGCAATATTTT. Translation gives CASHKRAATDTQYF. The chain couples TRBV19 to TRBJ2-3, with a possible D match to TRBD2 (6 bases). This CDR3 spans 14 amino acids. The germline CDR1 and CDR2 sequences are LNHDA and SQIVND (reference sequence).

The chain carries TRBV7-3 and TRBJ2-2; 11 nucleotides align to TRBD2. The germline CDR1 and CDR2 sequences are SGHTA and FQGTGA. V shed 2 bases, J shed 5 bases, and the junction held 4 bases outside the gene matches. The CDR3 is 16 residues long. The chain's CDR3 is CASSLVGLAETGELFF. As DNA, the CDR3 is TGTGCCAGCAGCTTAGTGGGACTAGCGGAAACCGGGGAGCTGTTTTTT.

This clone was seen more than once but under ten times. V is TRBV6-5 and J is TRBJ2-7; 8 nucleotides line up with TRBD2. V lost 0 bases to trimming and J lost 1 base; unmatched junction nucleotides: 2. This CDR3 contains 15 residues. CDR1 is MNHEY, CDR2 SVGAGI, per germline. The CDR3 region has the DNA TGTGCCAGCAGTTACTCGATAGCGGGATCCTACGAGCAGTACTTC. It is translated as CASSYSIAGSYEQYF.